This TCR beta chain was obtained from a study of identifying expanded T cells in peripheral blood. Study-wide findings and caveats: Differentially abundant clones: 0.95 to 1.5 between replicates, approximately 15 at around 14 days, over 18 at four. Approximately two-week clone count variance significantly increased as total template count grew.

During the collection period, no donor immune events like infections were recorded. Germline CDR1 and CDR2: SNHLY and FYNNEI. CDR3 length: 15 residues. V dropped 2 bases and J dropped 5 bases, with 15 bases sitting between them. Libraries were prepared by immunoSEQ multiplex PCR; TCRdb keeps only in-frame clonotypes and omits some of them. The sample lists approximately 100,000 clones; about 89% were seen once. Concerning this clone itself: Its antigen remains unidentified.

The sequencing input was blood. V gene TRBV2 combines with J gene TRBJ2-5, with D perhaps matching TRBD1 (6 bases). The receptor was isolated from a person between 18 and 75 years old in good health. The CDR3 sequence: CASSETAGTTETQYF. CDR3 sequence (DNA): TGTGCCAGCAGTGAAACGGCAGGGACAACGGAGACCCAGTACTTC.